The 8 T cell receptor beta chains in this list originate from one sample, sequenced in a study of blood T cell repertoires in COVID-19. Sequenced by immunoSEQ multiplex PCR; TCRdb stores in-frame clones only, minus some. There are 140,000 to 150,000 clones in the sample; 87% occur only once, and approximately 6.2% lies in the top ten. Material for sequencing was peripheral blood. All receptors come from a man older than 75 with acute or convalescent COVID-19.

This clone has just one count. The V call is TRBV11-3, the J call TRBJ2-5; D might be TRBD2 (5 bases). The germline V and J ends were trimmed by 1 base and 5 bases, with 8 bases remaining between them. CDR3 length equals 13 residues. CDR1 and CDR2 (germline): SGHNT, YENEEA. The DNA of the CDR3 is TGTGCCAGCAGCTTAGGAGGGCCTGAGACCCAGTACTTC. Encoded protein: CASSLGGPETQYF.

The CDR3 DNA reads as TGTGCCAGCAGCCCTGTACGGGACAGCACATCTGGACGTGGCTACACCTTC. The encoded protein is CASSPVRDSTSGRGYTF. V usage is TRBV11-2 and J usage is TRBJ1-2; 7 nucleotides match TRBD1. Germline CDR1 reads SGHAT; CDR2 reads FQNNGV. This CDR3 has 17 amino acids. V shed 5 bases and J 7 bases; nucleotides not matched to a gene: 19.

V usage is TRBV7-3 and J usage is TRBJ2-7, with a weak D call TRBD2 (6 bases). The CDR3 is 15 residues long. Per germline, CDR1 SGHTA and CDR2 FQGTGA. V was trimmed by 1 base and J by 0 bases, leaving 10 bases between them. The DNA of the CDR3 is TGTGCCAGCAGCTTAAAAGTCGGGAGCTCCTACGAGCAGTACTTC. Protein product: CASSLKVGSSYEQYF.

This chain connects TRBV6-5 to TRBJ1-6; D not resolved. Germline lookup yields CDR1 MNHEY and CDR2 SVGAGI. V gave up 6 bases and J gave up 8 bases, with 11 bases separating them. The CDR3 runs 13 residues. The CDR3 loop is CASRRFMDSPLHF. CDR3 nucleotide sequence: TGTGCCAGCAGGCGCTTCATGGATTCACCCCTCCACTTT.

This sequence joins TRBV3-1 (or the pseudogene TRBV3-2) and TRBJ2-1; 12 nucleotides agree with TRBD2. J gave up 9 bases and V 6 bases, and 6 bases lay outside the gene matches. The length of the CDR3 is 14 residues. Germline lookup yields CDR1 LGHDT and CDR2 YNNKEL (reference sequence). The CDR3 reads CASRESSGRVEQFF. The CDR3 nucleotides read TGTGCCAGCAGGGAGTCTAGCGGGAGGGTTGAGCAGTTCTTC.

The rearrangement joins TRBV18 to TRBJ1-2; tentatively, D is TRBD1 (5 bases). The CDR3 has 15 amino acids. Germline V gene sequence: CDR1 KGHSH, CDR2 LQKENI. V was pared by 3 bases and J by 2 bases, with 13 bases between. The CDR3 region has the DNA TGTGCCAGCTCACCGGGTAGGGGCGCCAACTATGGCTACACCTTC. Translation gives CASSPGRGANYGYTF. Using reference TRBV18 and TRBJ1-2 for the parts outside the CDR3, the full variable domain is NAGVMQNPRHLVRRRGQEARLRCSPMKGHSHVYWYRQLPEEGLKFMVYLQKENIIDESGMPKERFSAEFPKEGPSILRIQQVVRGDSAAYFCASSPGRGANYGYTFGSGTRLTVV.

The gene calls are TRBV11-3 and TRBJ2-1; 9 nucleotides agree with TRBD1. Germline V gene data show CDR1 as SGHNT and CDR2 as YENEEA. The CDR3 spans 15 residues. V lost 1 base to trimming and J lost 6 bases; unmatched junction nucleotides: 4. The CDR3 region is CASSLGNRGLNEQFF. The CDR3 nucleotides read TGTGCCAGCAGCTTAGGGAACAGGGGGCTCAATGAGCAGTTCTTC.

This clone has a handful of counts. This rearrangement joins TRBV18 to TRBJ1-2; TRBD1 matches at 8 bases. CDR1 KGHSH and CDR2 LQKENI come from the germline V gene. There are 15 residues in the CDR3. V lost 1 base to trimming and J lost 3 bases; unmatched junction nucleotides: 4. The CDR3 region is CASSPLDRAYYGYTF. The CDR3 DNA sequence: TGTGCCAGCTCACCACTGGACAGGGCCTACTATGGCTACACCTTC.